Listed below are T cell receptor beta chains from one sample, sequenced in a study of shared clonotypes between healthy human individuals. Here immunoSEQ multiplex PCR was the method, and the copy in TCRdb shows in-frame clones only, minus some. This table has about 2.2 million clones, about 93% appearing once. Specimen: naive CD8+ T cells from PBMCs. The receptors were gathered from a man aged 18 to 30 in good health. Some clones in this sample may be carry-over from other donors' samples. Each CDR3 is given with its conserved first and last residue. A D gene is named only where the DNA matches it firmly. Size values are once, few and many counts, or a class for expanded clones, and some rows have none.

j_call v_call clone_size d_call cdr3_aa cdr3_nt
TRBJ1-1 TRBV9 . . CASSDAGDKEAFF TGTGCCAGCAGCGACGCCGGGGACAAGGAAGCTTTCTTT
TRBJ1-4 TRBV6-5 . . CASSLGSVNEKLFF TGTGCCAGCAGCCTGGGGTCGGTGAATGAAAAACTGTTTTTT
TRBJ1-5 TRBV7-9 . . CASTKGSQYSNQPQHF TGTGCCAGCACTAAGGGCTCACAGTATAGCAATCAGCCCCAGCATTTT
TRBJ2-5 TRBV4-2 . TRBD2 CASSPRPGLAIQPPQETQYF TGTGCCAGCAGCCCCCGACCGGGACTAGCGATCCAACCTCCCCAGGAGACCCAGTACTTC
TRBJ2-5 TRBV4-3 once . CASSQGTHQETQYF TGCGCCAGCAGCCAAGGGACTCACCAAGAGACCCAGTACTTC
TRBJ2-7 TRBV27 once . CASSLLGSPYEQYF TGTGCCAGCAGTCTCCTGGGCAGTCCCTACGAGCAGTACTTC
TRBJ1-2 TRBV12-5 . . CASGLGNYGYTF TGTGCTAGTGGTTTAGGGAACTATGGCTACACCTTC
TRBJ1-5 TRBV19 . TRBD1 CASSHIRDRGDQPQHF TGTGCCAGTAGTCACATCCGGGACAGGGGCGATCAGCCCCAGCATTTT
TRBJ1-1 TRBV9 few . CASSVATGRLNTEAFF TGTGCCAGCAGCGTAGCTACTGGGCGGTTGAACACTGAAGCTTTCTTT
TRBJ2-2 TRBV9 . . CASSPTEGPSTGELFF TGTGCCAGCAGCCCCACGGAGGGGCCGAGCACCGGGGAGCTGTTTTTT
TRBJ1-2 TRBV27 . . CASSFGGSDYGYTF TGTGCCAGCAGTTTTGGGGGTTCGGACTATGGCTACACCTTC
TRBJ1-1 TRBV9 . . CASSTSGGMNTEAFF TGTGCCAGCAGCACATCGGGGGGGATGAACACTGAAGCTTTCTTT
TRBJ1-5 TRBV28 . TRBD1 CASRKTGTGVFVPQHF TGTGCCAGCAGAAAAACCGGGACAGGGGTCTTCGTTCCCCAGCATTTT
TRBJ2-3 TRBV11-2 . TRBD2 CASSFMLAGVFTDTQYF TGTGCCAGCAGCTTCATGCTAGCGGGAGTATTCACAGATACGCAGTATTTT
TRBJ2-7 TRBV6-5 . TRBD2 CASSQILAGMDEQYF TGTGCCAGCAGCCAAATATTAGCGGGAATGGACGAGCAGTACTTC
TRBJ2-1 TRBV7-8 . . CASSLSSEQFF TGTGCCAGCAGCCTCTCGAGTGAGCAGTTCTTC
TRBJ2-7 TRBV5-1 . TRBD1 CASSLGSPRGMGEQYF TGCGCCAGCAGCTTGGGGTCCCCCAGGGGGATGGGGGAGCAGTACTTC